This T cell receptor beta chain was sequenced during a study of cytomegalovirus exposure and HLA in healthy donors. This CDR3 is 12 amino acids long. CDR1 is SGHNT, CDR2 YENEEA, per germline. J gave up 10 bases and V 4 bases, and 6 bases lay outside the gene matches. Primers: 60 Vbeta forward and 13 Jbeta reverse. Produced via immunoSEQ multiplex PCR; TCRdb's table is partial and in-frame only. Here the sample spans about 110,000 clones, about 80% being singletons. This receptor was identified in a young woman in good health and CMV-seropositive. Material for sequencing was PBMCs. The chain has TRBV11-3 and TRBJ1-1; 7 nucleotides align to TRBD1. The CDR3 loop reads CASSSKTGVAFF. CDR3 DNA sequence: TGTGCCAGCAGCTCTAAAACAGGGGTAGCTTTCTTT.